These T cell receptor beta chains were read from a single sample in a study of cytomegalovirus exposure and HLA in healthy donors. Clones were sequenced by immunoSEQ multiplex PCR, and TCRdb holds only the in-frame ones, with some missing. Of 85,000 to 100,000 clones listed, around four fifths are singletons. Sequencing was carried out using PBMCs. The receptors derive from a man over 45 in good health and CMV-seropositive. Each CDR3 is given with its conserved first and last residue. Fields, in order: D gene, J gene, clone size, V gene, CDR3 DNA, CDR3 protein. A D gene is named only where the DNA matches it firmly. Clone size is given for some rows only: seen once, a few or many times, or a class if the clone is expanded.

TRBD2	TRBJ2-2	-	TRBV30	TGTGCCTGGAGCGGCACGGCGGGGGGGCCAATCGGGGAGCTGTTTTTT	CAWSGTAGGPIGELFF
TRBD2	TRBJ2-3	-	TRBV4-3	TGCGCCAGCAGCCCCGGACTAGGGGAAGATACGCAGTATTTT	CASSPGLGEDTQYF
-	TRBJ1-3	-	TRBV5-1	TGCGCCAGCAGCCAGGGACATAGCTCTGGAAACACCATATATTTT	CASSQGHSSGNTIYF
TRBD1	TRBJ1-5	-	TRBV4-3	TGCGCCAGCAGCCAAGGGACAGGGCGCAATCAGCCCCAGCATTTT	CASSQGTGRNQPQHF
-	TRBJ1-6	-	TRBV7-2	TGTGCCAGCAGCTTAGTTCTGCAGGGTAATTCACCCCTCCACTTT	CASSLVLQGNSPLHF
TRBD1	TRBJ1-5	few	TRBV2	TGTGCCAGCAGTGTAGACGAGGGGGCATTTACCCTTAATCAGCCCCAGCATTTT	CASSVDEGAFTLNQPQHF
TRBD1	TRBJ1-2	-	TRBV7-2	TGTGCCAGCAGCTACCGGGACAGAGCTAACTATGGCTACACCTTC	CASSYRDRANYGYTF
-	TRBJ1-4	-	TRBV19	TGTGCCAGTAGTATGGTAGCCGGGAGCATCAATGAAAAACTGTTTTTT	CASSMVAGSINEKLFF
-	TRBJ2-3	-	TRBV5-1	TGCGCCAGCAGCTTGGGACTAGGGAGCACAGATACGCAGTATTTT	CASSLGLGSTDTQYF
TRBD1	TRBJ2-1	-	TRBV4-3	TGCGCCAGCAGCCAAGGATCGGGACAGCAAACCCACAATGAGCAGTTCTTC	CASSQGSGQQTHNEQFF
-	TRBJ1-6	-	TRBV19	TGTGCCAGTAGCCGGGGTTTTTCACCCCTCCACTTT	CASSRGFSPLHF
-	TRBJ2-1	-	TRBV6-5	TGTGCCAGCAGTTTGGGGACAAAAAATGAGCAGTTCTTC	CASSLGTKNEQFF
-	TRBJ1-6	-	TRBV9	TGTGCCAGCAGCGTAGAAGGGACACGGGGCTCACCCCTCCACTTT	CASSVEGTRGSPLHF
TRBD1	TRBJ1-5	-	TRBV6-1	TGTGCCAGCAGTGAAGCTGACAGGGGGCTCGGGTCCCAGCATTTT	CASSEADRGLGSQHF
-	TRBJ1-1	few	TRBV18	TGTGCCAGCTCACCACGGTCAGGGTACACTGAAGCTTTCTTT	CASSPRSGYTEAFF
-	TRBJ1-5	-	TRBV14	TGTGCCAGCAGCCCCGCGGGAATTCAGGGGCCCCAGCATTTT	CASSPAGIQGPQHF
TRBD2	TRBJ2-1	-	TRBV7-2	TGTGCCAGCAGCGAGACTAGCTATTTTGAGCAGTTCTTC	CASSETSYFEQFF
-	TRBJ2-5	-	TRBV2	TGTGCCAGCAGTGAAGTTGGCGGACAAGAGACCCAGTACTTC	CASSEVGGQETQYF
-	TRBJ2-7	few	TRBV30	TGTGCCTGGAGTGCAGGACTAGGGGGGTACGAGCAGTACTTC	CAWSAGLGGYEQYF
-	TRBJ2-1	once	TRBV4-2	TGTGCCAGCAGCCAAGAGGAGGCAACGAGCTCCTACAATGAGCAGTTCTTC	CASSQEEATSSYNEQFF
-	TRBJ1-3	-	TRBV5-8	TGTGCCAGCAGCTTCAGGAGGTCTGGGGGAAACACCATATATTTT	CASSFRRSGGNTIYF
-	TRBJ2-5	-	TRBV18	TGTGCCAGCTCACCTAACAGGGAAGAGACCCAGTACTTC	CASSPNREETQYF
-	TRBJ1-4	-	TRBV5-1	TGCGCCAGCAGCCGTACCGGGGTCCGAGAAGAACTGTTTTTT	CASSRTGVREELFF
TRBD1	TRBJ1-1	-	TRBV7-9	TGTGCCAGCAGCCGGGACAGCAACACTGAAGCTTTCTTT	CASSRDSNTEAFF